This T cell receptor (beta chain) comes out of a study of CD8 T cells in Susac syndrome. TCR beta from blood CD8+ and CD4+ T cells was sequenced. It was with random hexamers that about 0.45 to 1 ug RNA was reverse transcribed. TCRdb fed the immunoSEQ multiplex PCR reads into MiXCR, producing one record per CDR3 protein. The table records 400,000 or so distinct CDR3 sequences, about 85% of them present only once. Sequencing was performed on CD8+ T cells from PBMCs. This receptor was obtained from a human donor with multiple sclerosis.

DNA for the CDR3: TGCGCCAGCAGCCCCGCCACAGGGACCACTGAAGCTTTCTTT. Protein: CASSPATGTTEAFF. The genes are TRBV5-1 and TRBJ1-1; perhaps TRBD1 as D (6 bases). The CDR3 runs to 14 residues. Germline values: CDR1 SGHRS, CDR2 YFSETQ. V lost 4 bases, J lost 4 bases, and 14 bases lay in between.